Listed here are 2 T cell receptor beta chains from one sample, sequenced in a study of T cells in Graves' hyperthyroidism and ophthalmopathy. Amplification targeted TCR beta CDR3 regions from RNA transcripts. A first-round RT-PCR of the TCR CDR3 used the HTBI primer set. TCRdb fed the multiplex PCR reads into MiXCR, producing one record per CDR3 protein. The sample holds a few hundred thousand distinct CDR3 sequences, approximately 49% seen once. The specimen was peripheral blood or thyroid tissue (not recorded which). The receptors here all came from an adult woman with Graves' disease, either hyperthyroidism or ophthalmopathy (not recorded which).

This clonotype occurred many times. V is TRBV20-1 and J is TRBJ2-7; 10 positions match TRBD2. CDR1 and CDR2 (germline): DFQATT, SNEGSKA (reference sequence). The CDR3 runs 15 residues. V lost 0 bases to trimming and J lost 4 bases; unmatched junction nucleotides: 6. This chain's CDR3 is CSARDRAGGPYEQYF. CDR3 nucleotides: TGCAGTGCTAGAGATAGAGCGGGAGGGCCATACGAGCAGTACTTC.

For the CDR3, the DNA is TGTGCCAGCAGCGTAGGCGGGACAGGGGTCTACGAGCAGTACTTC. Protein: CASSVGGTGVYEQYF. The chain employs TRBV9 and TRBJ2-7; 10 bases fit TRBD1. The ends lost 0 bases at V and 3 bases at J; junction bases unmatched: 3. Per germline, CDR1 SGDLS and CDR2 YYNGEE. The CDR3 is 15 residues long.